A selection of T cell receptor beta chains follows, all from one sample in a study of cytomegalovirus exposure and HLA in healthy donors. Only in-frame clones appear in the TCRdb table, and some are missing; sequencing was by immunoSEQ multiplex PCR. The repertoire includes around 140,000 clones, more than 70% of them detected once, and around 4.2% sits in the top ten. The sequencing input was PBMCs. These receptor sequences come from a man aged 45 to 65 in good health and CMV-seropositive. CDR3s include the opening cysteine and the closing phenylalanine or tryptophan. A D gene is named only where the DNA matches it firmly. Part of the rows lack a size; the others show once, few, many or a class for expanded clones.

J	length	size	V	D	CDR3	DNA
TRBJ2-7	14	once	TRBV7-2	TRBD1	CASSMGQGSGEQYF	TGTGCCAGCAGCATGGGACAGGGGTCGGGTGAGCAGTACTTC
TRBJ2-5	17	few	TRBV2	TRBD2	CASSESSSGSSGETQYF	TGTGCCAGCAGTGAAAGTTCCAGCGGGAGCTCAGGAGAGACCCAGTACTTC
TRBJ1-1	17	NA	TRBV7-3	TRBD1	CASSQLPRDSRNTEAFF	TGTGCCAGCAGCCAATTGCCCCGGGACAGTAGGAACACTGAAGCTTTCTTT
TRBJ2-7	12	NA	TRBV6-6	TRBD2	CASSRSGSEEYF	TGTGCCAGCAGCCGTAGCGGGAGCGAGGAGTACTTC
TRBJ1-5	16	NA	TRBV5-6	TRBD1	CASSSWDRQDYQPQHF	TGTGCCAGCAGCTCCTGGGACAGACAGGACTATCAGCCCCAGCATTTT
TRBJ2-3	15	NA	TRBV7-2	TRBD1	CASSPGQGHRDTQYF	TGTGCCAGCAGCCCAGGACAGGGCCACAGGGATACGCAGTATTTT
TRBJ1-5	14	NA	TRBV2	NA	CASSVRGRNQPQHF	TGTGCCAGCAGTGTTCGAGGGCGCAATCAGCCCCAGCATTTT
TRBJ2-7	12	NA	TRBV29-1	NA	CSVERKKVEQYF	TGCAGCGTTGAGCGGAAGAAGGTCGAGCAGTACTTC
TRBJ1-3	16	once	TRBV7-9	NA	CASSPDRKFSGNTIYF	TGTGCCAGCAGCCCGGACAGAAAGTTCTCTGGAAACACCATATATTTT
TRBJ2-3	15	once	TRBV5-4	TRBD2	CASSATSGRPDTQYF	TGTGCCAGCAGCGCCACTAGCGGGAGACCCGATACGCAGTATTTT
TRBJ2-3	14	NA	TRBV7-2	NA	CASRFVGPTDTQYF	TGTGCCAGCAGGTTCGTGGGCCCCACAGATACGCAGTATTTT